Listed below are T cell receptor beta chains from one sample, sequenced in a study of blood T cell repertoires in COVID-19. Sequenced by immunoSEQ multiplex PCR; TCRdb stores in-frame clones only, minus some. The table has a few hundred thousand clones, about 90% seen once. The sequencing sample was made of peripheral blood. The receptors here all came from a man aged 55 to 70 with acute or convalescent COVID-19. The CDR3 runs from the conserved cysteine through the conserved F or W. D genes are given only for firm matches. Clone size appears in some rows only: once, few, many, or a class for an expanded clone.

>TRBD2|TRBJ2-3|-|TRBV15
TGTGCCACCAGCAGAGATCCTGCGGGAGGGGGTAAAGATACGCAGTATTTT
CATSRDPAGGGKDTQYF
>-|TRBJ2-7|once|TRBV6-2/TRBV6-3
TGTGCCAGCAGTGTGGGAGCCGAGCAGTACTTC
CASSVGAEQYF
>TRBD2|TRBJ2-5|-|TRBV5-1
TGCGCCAGCAGCTTTTGGGGGGGCCAAGAGACCCAGTACTTC
CASSFWGGQETQYF
>-|TRBJ2-5|-|TRBV18
TGTGCCAGCTCAGACGGGGAGACCCAGTACTTC
CASSDGETQYF
>TRBD1|TRBJ2-2|many|TRBV5-6
TGTGCCAGCAGCCCATTTGGGACAGCCACGGCTAACACCGGGGAGCTGTTTTTT
CASSPFGTATANTGELFF
>TRBD2|TRBJ2-1|-|TRBV11-3
TGTGCCAGCAGCCCGGGACTAGCGGGAGGGCCTAATGAGCAGTTCTTC
CASSPGLAGGPNEQFF
>-|TRBJ1-4|-|TRBV11-2
TGTGCCAGCAGCTTAGGACTCCCCGAGGAAAAACTGTTTTTT
CASSLGLPEEKLFF
>TRBD1|TRBJ2-7|-|TRBV5-1
TGCGCCAGCAGCTGGGGACAGGGAAAGTCCTACGAGCAGTACTTC
CASSWGQGKSYEQYF
>-|TRBJ2-2|-|TRBV7-9
TGTGCCAGCAGTTCAGGGGTATCGAACACCGGGGAGCTGTTTTTT
CASSSGVSNTGELFF
>-|TRBJ2-7|many|TRBV11-3
TGTGCCAGCAGCTCCCCGAGATTCTACGAGCAGTACTTC
CASSSPRFYEQYF
>TRBD1|TRBJ2-7|few|TRBV6-2/TRBV6-3
TGTGCCAGCAGTCCCGGGACAGGCGGGTTCGAGCAGTACTTC
CASSPGTGGFEQYF
>-|TRBJ1-2|once|TRBV24-1
TGTGCCACCAGTGGCCGCCCGGACATCGCTAACTATGGCTACACCTTC
CATSGRPDIANYGYTF
>TRBD2|TRBJ2-1|-|TRBV7-3
TGTGCCAGCAGCTTACTTGCGGGAGAGGTGAATGAGCAGTTCTTC
CASSLLAGEVNEQFF
>-|TRBJ1-5|-|TRBV4-2
TGTGCCAGCAGCCAAGTTTCGCAGGGGAGAGGAAATCAGCCCCAGCATTTT
CASSQVSQGRGNQPQHF
>TRBD2|TRBJ2-7|-|TRBV20-1
TGCAGTGCTAGTAGTGCTAGCGGGAGGGCCTCTCCTTTCGTCTACGAGCAGTACTTC
CSASSASGRASPFVYEQYF
>-|TRBJ2-5|-|TRBV9
TGTGCCAGCAGCGTAGGAGAGCCTGTGGAGACCCAGTACTTC
CASSVGEPVETQYF
>-|TRBJ1-5|-|TRBV7-2
TGTGCCAGCAGCCAAAGCAATCAGCCCCAGCATTTT
CASSQSNQPQHF
>-|TRBJ2-2|few|TRBV5-4
TGTGCCAGCAGTCCGGCAGGCAGGTCGAACACCGGGGAGCTGTTTTTT
CASSPAGRSNTGELFF
>TRBD1|TRBJ2-1|-|TRBV9
TGTGCCAGCAGCGCTTCGGGGGGACAGGGCTACAATGAGCAGTTCTTC
CASSASGGQGYNEQFF
>-|TRBJ1-1|-|TRBV7-2
TGTGCCAGCAGCTTCCCCAGGTTGAACACTGAAGCTTTCTTT
CASSFPRLNTEAFF
>-|TRBJ2-2|-|TRBV28
TGTGCCAGCAGCGACAGGAGAACGAACACCGGGGAGCTGTTTTTT
CASSDRRTNTGELFF
>TRBD2|TRBJ2-3|-|TRBV7-2
TGTGCCAGCAGCTTGCGACTAGCGGGGAGCACAGATACGCAGTATTTT
CASSLRLAGSTDTQYF
>-|TRBJ1-2|-|TRBV6-6
TGTGCCAGCAGTTACCCCCCGGACAGAGCTAACTATGGCTACACCTTC
CASSYPPDRANYGYTF
>TRBD1|TRBJ1-1|-|TRBV7-3
TGTGCCAGCAGCTTGACAGGGGGTGTTGCTGAAGCTTTCTTT
CASSLTGGVAEAFF
>-|TRBJ2-6|once|TRBV29-1
TGCAGCGTTGTTCTCTCTGGGGCCAACGTCCTGACTTTC
CSVVLSGANVLTF
>TRBD2|TRBJ2-2|-|TRBV9
TGTGCCAGCAGCGTAGATATCGGACTAGCGAGGGGTGGCGGGGAGCTGTTTTTT
CASSVDIGLARGGGELFF
>TRBD1|TRBJ1-6|-|TRBV23-1
TGCGCCAGCAGTCAGAGACAGGGCGTAATTTATTCACCCCTCCACTTT
CASSQRQGVIYSPLHF
>-|TRBJ2-1|-|TRBV19
TGTGCCAGTACCCCTCGGGACTCCAATTTGAGGAATGAGCAGTTCTTC
CASTPRDSNLRNEQFF
>TRBD2|TRBJ2-3|-|TRBV7-6
TGTGCCAGCAGCTTAGCGAGGGAGGGCCGGGGAAATACGCAGTATTTT
CASSLAREGRGNTQYF
>TRBD1|TRBJ1-4|-|TRBV29-1
TGCAGCGTTGAAGCAGGGGGCTATGAAAAACTGTTTTTT
CSVEAGGYEKLFF
>-|TRBJ1-2|-|TRBV24-1
TGTGCCACAGGGGATAACTATGGCTACACCTTC
CATGDNYGYTF
>-|TRBJ1-6|-|TRBV27
TGTGCCAGCAGTTTATATACCTATAATTCACCCCTCCACTTT
CASSLYTYNSPLHF
>TRBD1|TRBJ2-3|-|TRBV6-5
TGTGCCAGCAGTTTGACAGGGGGCGATGTAGATACGCAGTATTTT
CASSLTGGDVDTQYF
>TRBD2|TRBJ2-7|-|TRBV7-2
TGTGCCAGCAGCTTAACCTCCCTAGCGGATACCTACGAGCAGTACTTC
CASSLTSLADTYEQYF
>TRBD2|TRBJ2-3|-|TRBV5-1
TGCGCCAGCAGCTTTTCCCGTATTGGGACTAGACTTAGCACAGATACGCAGTATTTT
CASSFSRIGTRLSTDTQYF
>TRBD2|TRBJ2-1|-|TRBV7-9
TGTGCCAGCAGCTTAGCGGCCGCTAGCGGGAGCAATGAGCAGTTCTTC
CASSLAAASGSNEQFF
>-|TRBJ2-1|-|TRBV6-5
TGTGCCAGCAGTTCGGACAACCCGAGCTCCTACAATGAGCAGTTCTTC
CASSSDNPSSYNEQFF
>TRBD1|TRBJ1-5|-|TRBV6-2/TRBV6-3
TGTGCCAGCAGTGAGCATGCGGGACAGGACAATCAGCCCCAGCATTTT
CASSEHAGQDNQPQHF